The 5 T cell receptor beta chains listed next were all sequenced from one sample in a study of response to subunit inactivated influenza vaccine. Via MiXCR, TCRdb re-called the RT-PCR reads, giving one row per CDR3 protein. The repertoire holds more than 400,000 distinct CDR3 sequences, with approximately 11% as singletons. The sample in question was PBMCs from blood, obtained more than 35 days after vaccination. These receptors came from a man aged 45-65 years who received an inactivated influenza vaccine.

This clonotype was seen ten or more times. V and J are TRBV5-1 and TRBJ1-3; D gene ambiguous. CDR3 length: 13 amino acids. V was cut by 4 bases and J by 8 bases, with 13 bases left in between. Germline V CDR1 and CDR2: SGHRS, YFSETQ. The CDR3 nucleotides read TGCGCCAGCAGCCCCAGAACGGGAGACACCATATATTTT. Translating it yields CASSPRTGDTIYF.

The V gene is TRBV29-1, the J gene TRBJ2-4, with TRBD1 identical over 8 bases. The V and J ends lost 2 bases and 1 base, in that order; junction bases with no gene match: 4. The CDR3 covers 15 residues. Germline-derived CDR1 and CDR2 are SQVTM and ANQGSEA. The CDR3 sequence: CSVELTGEAKNIQYF. As DNA, the CDR3 is TGCAGCGTTGAATTGACAGGGGAGGCCAAAAACATTCAGTACTTC.

The chain is built from TRBV7-9 and TRBJ2-1; TRBD1 aligns across 8 bases. CDR1 and CDR2 from the germline V gene are SEHNR and FQNEAQ (reference sequence). Trimming cost V 5 bases and J 1 base; bases outside gene matches: 4. The CDR3 extends over 15 amino acids. The CDR3 coding sequence is TGTGCCAGCAGCCGACAGGGGCATTCCTACAATGAGCAGTTCTTC. This codes for CASSRQGHSYNEQFF.

This clonotype showed up many times. V gene TRBV7-2 combines with J gene TRBJ2-4; 9 bases agree with TRBD1. The CDR3 is 13 amino acids. The V gene's germline CDR1 is SGHTA and CDR2 FQGNSA. V was clipped by 5 bases and J by 9 bases; unmatched bases: 5. The CDR3 DNA sequence: TGTGCCAGCAGCCCGGGACAGGGTGTCATTCAGTACTTC. Translating it yields CASSPGQGVIQYF.

The chain links TRBV11-2 to TRBJ2-7; D is possibly TRBD1 (6 bases). This CDR3 spans 18 amino acids. Trimming took off 3 bases at V and 2 bases at J, with 23 bases between the two ends. Germline V gene data show CDR1 as SGHAT and CDR2 as FQNNGV. The CDR3 spells CASSFRQGFIVDPYEQYF. The CDR3, as DNA: TGTGCCAGCAGCTTTCGCCAGGGGTTTATAGTCGACCCCTACGAGCAGTACTTC.